The 26 T cell receptor beta chains given below trace back to one sample, sequenced in a study of chemoradiotherapy in HPV16-positive cancers. Repertoires were generated with immunoSEQ multiplex PCR, while TCRdb's copy carries only in-frame clones and drops some. The sample includes 10,000 to 15,000 clones, 75% seen only once; the top ten take more than 6.5%. The sample was acquired from a patient who underwent chemoradiotherapy. Receptor source: a human donor with HPV-associated anogenital cancer.

The chain is built from TRBV18 and TRBJ1-2; possible D gene TRBD1, 6 bases. The CDR3 sequence is 16 residues long. Trimming stripped 0 bases from V and 4 bases from J, with 15 bases between. Germline assignment: CDR1 KGHSH and CDR2 LQKENI. The CDR3 loop reads CASSPPGGASGYGYTF. The CDR3 DNA follows: TGTGCCAGCTCACCACCGGGGGGGGCGAGTGGCTATGGCTACACCTTC.

The table lists this clone with a count of one. This rearrangement joins TRBV5-1 to TRBJ2-5, with TRBD2 matching over 14 bases. There are 17 residues in the CDR3. The germline V gene has CDR1 SGHRS and CDR2 YFSETQ. V lost 0 bases and J lost 5; bases outside the gene matches: 6. The CDR3: CASSLAGLAGGRETQYF. CDR3 sequence (DNA): TGCGCCAGCAGCTTGGCCGGACTAGCGGGAGGAAGGGAGACCCAGTACTTC.

The chain has TRBV19 and TRBJ2-7, with TRBD1 identical over 9 bases. The CDR3 extends over 15 amino acids. The trim removed 3 bases at V and 9 bases at J, leaving 12 bases unmatched. Germline V gene sequence: CDR1 LNHDA, CDR2 SQIVND (reference sequence). The CDR3 protein is CASSIGQGPQFWQYF. The DNA for the CDR3 is TGTGCCAGTAGTATCGGACAGGGGCCGCAGTTCTGGCAGTACTTC.

The V and J genes are TRBV4-1 and TRBJ2-3; perhaps TRBD2 as D (7 bases). This CDR3 region has 21 residues. Germline V CDR1 and CDR2: MGHRA, YSYEKL. V was shortened by 1 base and J by 5 bases, with 31 bases between the two germline ends. The CDR3 DNA reads as TGCGCCAGCAGCCAAGGCTACCGGGACAAACCTACGGGGCGGGGGAGAGATACGCAGTATTTT. Translating it yields CASSQGYRDKPTGRGRDTQYF.

This rearrangement joins TRBV28 to TRBJ1-5; a possible D gene is TRBD1 (5 bases). Germline values: CDR1 MDHEN, CDR2 SYDVKM. Between the trimmed V and J ends, which lost 6 bases and 4 bases, there was a span of 10 bases. The CDR3 length is 13 residues. CDR3 sequence reads: CASSDRGNQPQHF. In DNA, the CDR3 is TGTGCCAGCAGCGACCGGGGGAATCAGCCCCAGCATTTT. The full variable domain, completed using reference TRBV28 and TRBJ1-5, is DVKVTQSSRYLVKRTGEKVFLECVQDMDHENMFWYRQDPGLGLRLIYFSYDVKMKEKGDIPEGYSVSREKKERFSLILESASTNQTSMYLCASSDRGNQPQHFGDGTRLSIL.

The V gene is TRBV6-6, the J gene TRBJ2-5; D gene uncertain. Germline CDR1 MNHNY, CDR2 SVGAGI (reference sequence). Trimming removed 5 bases from V and 5 bases from J, with 6 bases in between. The CDR3 totals 11 residues. This CDR3 is CASSQMETQYF. CDR3 coding DNA: TGTGCCAGCAGTCAGATGGAGACCCAGTACTTC.

This chain links TRBV28 with TRBJ2-7, with 7 bases that match TRBD1. The germline V gene has CDR1 MDHEN and CDR2 SYDVKM. The CDR3 runs to 13 residues. Trimming removed 9 bases from V and 1 base from J; junction bases left unmatched: 6. CDR3 region: CASIDRASYEQYF. The CDR3 DNA reads TGTGCCAGTATCGACAGGGCTTCCTACGAGCAGTACTTC.

This sequence joins TRBV19 and TRBJ2-3, with D possibly being TRBD1 or TRBD2 (5 bases each). The CDR3 loop spans 14 amino acids. V was pared by 4 bases and J by 3 bases, with 11 bases between. The germline gives CDR1 LNHDA, CDR2 SQIVND (reference sequence). The CDR3 DNA sequence: TGTGCCAGTAGTAATTGGGGGTTTACAGATACGCAGTATTTT. Its protein product is CASSNWGFTDTQYF. Variable domain in full (rest from reference TRBV19 and TRBJ2-3): DGGITQSPKYLFRKEGQNVTLSCEQNLNHDAMYWYRQDPGQGLRLIYYSQIVNDFQKGDIAEGYSVSREKKESFPLTVTSAQKNPTAFYLCASSNWGFTDTQYFGPGTRLTVL.

This sequence joins TRBV28 and TRBJ1-2, with 7 bases that match TRBD1. The CDR3 runs to 14 residues. Germline V gives CDR1 MDHEN, CDR2 SYDVKM. V lost 8 bases to trimming and J lost 4 bases; unmatched junction nucleotides: 10. In DNA, the CDR3 is TGTGCCAGCCTCTCTAGGACAGGCTCCTATGGCTACACCTTC. It specifies CASLSRTGSYGYTF.

V gene TRBV7-2 combines with J gene TRBJ2-3, with a possible D match to TRBD1 (6 bases). Trimming removed 5 bases from V and 2 bases from J, with 17 bases in between. This CDR3 comprises 16 residues. Germline CDR1 reads SGHTA; CDR2 reads FQGNSA. The CDR3 DNA is TGTGCCAGCAGCGCGAGTGGGGGCAGACACACAGATACGCAGTATTTT. This sequence encodes CASSASGGRHTDTQYF.

J is TRBJ2-3 and V is TRBV6-4; 9 bases align to TRBD2. Trimming cost V 3 bases and J 0 bases; bases outside gene matches: 4. CDR1 is MRHNA, CDR2 SNTAGT, per germline. The CDR3 is made up of 16 amino acids. Written as DNA, the CDR3 is TGTGCCAGCAGTGAATCCGCGGGAGGGAGCACAGATACGCAGTATTTT. Amino acids: CASSESAGGSTDTQYF.

The rearrangement uses TRBV7-9 and TRBJ2-1, with 12 bases lining up with TRBD1. Germline assignment: CDR1 SEHNR and CDR2 FQNEAQ (reference sequence). This CDR3 contains 19 residues. J gave up 7 bases and V 3 bases, and 16 bases lay outside the gene matches. The CDR3 loop is CASSLGTGGLAGVLNEQFF. DNA of the CDR3: TGTGCCAGCAGCTTGGGGACAGGGGGCCTAGCGGGAGTTTTGAATGAGCAGTTCTTC.

J is TRBJ2-1 and V is TRBV5-4; D perhaps matches TRBD2 (6 bases). The CDR3 runs 15 residues. Deletions cut 4 bases from V and 0 bases from J, with 11 bases between. CDR1 is SGHNT, CDR2 YYREEE, per germline (reference sequence). The CDR3 DNA reads TGTGCCAGCAGCCACCGGGACTCCTCCTACAATGAGCAGTTCTTC. It is translated as CASSHRDSSYNEQFF.

This clone was detected once. The chain has TRBV4-1 and TRBJ2-5, with TRBD2 matching over 12 bases. Trimming took 4 bases from V and 4 from J; bases not matched to a gene: 4. Germline CDR1 is MGHRA and CDR2 is YSYEKL. The CDR3 spans 15 residues. The CDR3 is CASSPLGLAGETQYF. CDR3 sequence (DNA): TGCGCCAGCAGCCCCTTGGGACTAGCGGGAGAGACCCAGTACTTC.

The genes are TRBV29-1 and TRBJ2-1; D is possibly TRBD2 (5 bases). The CDR3 is made up of 12 amino acids. Germline V gene data show CDR1 as SQVTM and CDR2 as ANQGSEA. V lost 6 bases to trimming and J lost 6 bases, with 12 bases between them. The CDR3 DNA is TGCAGCGTCTCACCGGGGAGCAATGAGCAGTTCTTC. Its protein is CSVSPGSNEQFF.

The chain joins TRBV25-1 to TRBJ2-5; 11 positions match TRBD1. Germline CDR1 reads MGHDK; CDR2 reads SYGVNS. The CDR3 runs to 15 residues. V lost 3 bases, J lost 5 bases, and 5 bases stayed unmatched. The CDR3 bases are TGTGCCAGCAGTGATTGGACAGGGGGCTTGGAGACCCAGTACTTC. Residues: CASSDWTGGLETQYF.

This chain joins TRBV28 and TRBJ2-1; D possibly corresponds to TRBD1 (6 bases). Trimming removed 6 bases at V and 2 bases at J, with 14 bases between. The CDR3 runs to 15 residues. CDR1 is MDHEN, CDR2 SYDVKM, per germline. This chain's CDR3 is CASRARGATYNEQFF. CDR3 sequence (DNA): TGTGCCAGCAGGGCCAGGGGCGCCACCTACAATGAGCAGTTCTTC. Looking up the rest from reference TRBV28 and TRBJ2-1 gives the full variable domain: DVKVTQSSRYLVKRTGEKVFLECVQDMDHENMFWYRQDPGLGLRLIYFSYDVKMKEKGDIPEGYSVSREKKERFSLILESASTNQTSMYLCASRARGATYNEQFFGPGTRLTVL.

This clone showed up just once. The CDR3 DNA follows: TGTGCCAGCAGGTCAGGAACAGGGCGGGATGAGCAGTTCTTC. Protein: CASRSGTGRDEQFF. The rearrangement joins TRBV2 to TRBJ2-1, with a weak D call TRBD1 (6 bases). Trimming left V 6 bases short and J 8 bases short, with 17 bases between. CDR3 length: 14 residues. Germline values: CDR1 SNHLY, CDR2 FYNNEI.

The chain combines TRBV6-5 with TRBJ1-1; D possibly corresponds to TRBD1 (6 bases). Germline CDR1 is MNHEY and CDR2 is SVGAGI. This CDR3 spans 16 amino acids. Trimming pared 2 bases from V and 6 bases from J, leaving 19 bases between. The CDR3 nucleotides read TGTGCCAGCAGTTACATTCCCACAGGGATTAAGGCTGAAGCTTTCTTT. Residues: CASSYIPTGIKAEAFF.

The chain uses TRBV19 and TRBJ1-1, with 8 bases that match TRBD1. From germline, CDR1 is LNHDA and CDR2 SQIVND (reference sequence). V shed 3 bases, J shed 1 base, and the junction held 4 bases outside the gene matches. The CDR3 spans 15 residues. DNA of the CDR3: TGTGCCAGTAGTATTCTCGGACAGGGGAACACTGAAGCTTTCTTT. Its protein product is CASSILGQGNTEAFF.

This clone was counted once. J is TRBJ2-5 and V is TRBV6-4; 12 bases are shared with TRBD2. Germline CDR1 reads MRHNA; CDR2 reads SNTAGT. V trimming: 6 bases; J trimming: 5 bases; junction bases outside the gene matches: 13. The CDR3 totals 17 residues. The DNA for the CDR3 is TGTGCCAGCAGGAATATACTAGCGGGAGGCCACAGGGAGACCCAGTACTTC. This codes for CASRNILAGGHRETQYF.

V and J are TRBV5-4 and TRBJ2-7; no firm D call. This CDR3 spans 13 amino acids. Germline-derived CDR1 and CDR2 are SGHNT and YYREEE (reference sequence). Trimming left V 4 bases short and J 5 bases short, with 13 bases between. CDR3 loop: CASSLDPENEQYF. CDR3 DNA: TGTGCCAGCAGCCTCGACCCTGAAAACGAGCAGTACTTC.

The chain uses TRBV5-6 and TRBJ1-1; 7 bases align to TRBD1. Unmatched junction bases numbered 3, after V lost 3 bases and J lost 1 base. Germline V gene data show CDR1 as SGHDT and CDR2 as YYEEEE. The CDR3 spans 14 residues. CDR3 residues: CASSWDRANTEAFF. CDR3 coding DNA: TGTGCCAGCAGCTGGGACAGAGCGAACACTGAAGCTTTCTTT.

V usage is TRBV27 and J usage is TRBJ1-4; no clear D gene. The CDR3 contains 14 residues. Trimming took off 2 bases at V and 4 bases at J, with 8 bases between the two ends. Germline CDR1 MNHEY, CDR2 SMNVEV (reference sequence). The CDR3 protein is CASSLLGINEKLFF. The CDR3 DNA follows: TGTGCCAGCAGTTTACTCGGGATTAATGAAAAACTGTTTTTT. The whole variable domain, remainder taken from reference TRBV27 and TRBJ1-4, is EAQVTQNPRYLITVTGKKLTVTCSQNMNHEYMSWYRQDPGLGLRQIYYSMNVEVTDKGDVPEGYKVSRKEKRNFPLILESPSPNQTSLYFCASSLLGINEKLFFGSGTQLSVL.

This sequence joins TRBV18 and TRBJ2-1; D remains unclear. Per the germline V gene, CDR1 is KGHSH and CDR2 is LQKENI. With 1 base removed from V and 8 bases from J, the gap between germline ends came to 12 bases. This CDR3 is 14 amino acids long. For the CDR3, the DNA is TGTGCCAGCTCACCACTCACTCCTCCCTATGAGCAGTTCTTC. As protein: CASSPLTPPYEQFF.

This chain joins TRBV19 and TRBJ2-1, with TRBD1 as a possible D gene (5 bases). This CDR3 region has 13 residues. The V and J ends lost 0 bases and 15 bases respectively, with 15 bases between them. The germline CDR1 and CDR2 sequences are LNHDA and SQIVND (reference sequence). CDR3 amino acids: CASSIESQGNVFF. The CDR3 region has the DNA TGTGCCAGTAGTATAGAGTCGCAGGGTAACGTGTTCTTC.